This TCR beta chain was captured by sequencing in a study of CD8 T cells in ankylosing spondylitis. Quantitative 5'-RACE with molecular barcodes produced the TCR beta libraries. TCRdb itself ran the 5' RACE reads through MiXCR, one entry per CDR3 protein. The data contain more than 200,000 distinct CDR3 sequences, more than 20% of them singletons. Germline lookup yields CDR1 KGHDR and CDR2 SFDVKD. The CDR3 covers 15 residues. Trimming took off 7 bases at V and 5 bases at J, with 17 bases between the two ends. Points on this clonotype: Its specificity is unknown.

The study's findings and limits: Within peripheral blood, clones linked to disease were CD8+ and relatively rare.

Sequenced sample: blood, either unsorted or a sorted T cell fraction (not recorded which). The origin of this receptor is a male donor with ankylosing spondylitis or in good health (not recorded which). The V gene is TRBV24-1, the J gene TRBJ2-1, with D possibly matching TRBD1 (7 bases). CDR3 sequence reads: CATRSGGTVNNEQFF. CDR3 nucleotide sequence: TGTGCCACCAGATCTGGGGGGACAGTCAACAATGAGCAGTTCTTC.